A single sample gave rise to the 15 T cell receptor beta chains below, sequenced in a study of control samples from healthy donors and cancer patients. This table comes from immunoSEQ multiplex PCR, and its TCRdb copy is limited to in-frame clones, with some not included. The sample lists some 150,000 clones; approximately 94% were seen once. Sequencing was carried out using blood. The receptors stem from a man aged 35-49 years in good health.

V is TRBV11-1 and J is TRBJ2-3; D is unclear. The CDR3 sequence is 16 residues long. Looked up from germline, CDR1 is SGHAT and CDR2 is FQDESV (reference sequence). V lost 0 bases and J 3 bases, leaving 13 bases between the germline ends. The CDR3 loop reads CASSLAPNGATDTQYF. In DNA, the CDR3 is TGTGCCAGCAGCTTAGCCCCAAACGGAGCAACAGATACGCAGTATTTT.

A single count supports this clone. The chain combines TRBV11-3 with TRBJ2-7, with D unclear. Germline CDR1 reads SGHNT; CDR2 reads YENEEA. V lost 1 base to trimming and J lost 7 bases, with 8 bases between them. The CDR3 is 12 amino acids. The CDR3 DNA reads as TGTGCCAGCAGCTTAGTAGGTGGGGAGCAGTACTTC. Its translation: CASSLVGGEQYF.

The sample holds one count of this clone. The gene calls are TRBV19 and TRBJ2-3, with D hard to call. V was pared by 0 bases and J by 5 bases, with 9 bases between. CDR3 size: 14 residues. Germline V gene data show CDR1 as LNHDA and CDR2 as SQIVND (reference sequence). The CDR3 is CASSIDLWGDTQYF. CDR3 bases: TGTGCCAGTAGTATAGATCTATGGGGAGATACGCAGTATTTT.

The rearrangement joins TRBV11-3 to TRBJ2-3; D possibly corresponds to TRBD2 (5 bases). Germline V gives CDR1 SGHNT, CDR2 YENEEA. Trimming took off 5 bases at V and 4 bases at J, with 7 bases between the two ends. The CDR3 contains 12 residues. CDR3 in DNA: TGTGCCAGCAGCCGGACTGCAGATACGCAGTATTTT. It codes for CASSRTADTQYF.

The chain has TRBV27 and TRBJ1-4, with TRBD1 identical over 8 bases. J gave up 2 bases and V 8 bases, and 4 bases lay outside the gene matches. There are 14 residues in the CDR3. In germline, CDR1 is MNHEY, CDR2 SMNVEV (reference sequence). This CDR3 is CASQQGGTNEKLFF. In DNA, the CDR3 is TGTGCCAGCCAACAGGGGGGGACTAATGAAAAACTGTTTTTT.

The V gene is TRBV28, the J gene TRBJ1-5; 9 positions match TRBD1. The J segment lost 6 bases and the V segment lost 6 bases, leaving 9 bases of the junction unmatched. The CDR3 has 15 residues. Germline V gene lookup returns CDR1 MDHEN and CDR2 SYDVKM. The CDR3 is CASRLGQGIGQPQHF. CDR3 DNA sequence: TGTGCCAGCAGACTGGGACAGGGAATAGGTCAGCCCCAGCATTTT. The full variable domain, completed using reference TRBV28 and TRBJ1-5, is DVKVTQSSRYLVKRTGEKVFLECVQDMDHENMFWYRQDPGLGLRLIYFSYDVKMKEKGDIPEGYSVSREKKERFSLILESASTNQTSMYLCASRLGQGIGQPQHFGDGTRLSIL.

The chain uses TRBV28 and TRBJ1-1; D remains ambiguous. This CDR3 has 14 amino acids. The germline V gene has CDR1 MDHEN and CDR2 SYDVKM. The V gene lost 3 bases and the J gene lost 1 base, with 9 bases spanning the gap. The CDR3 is CASSFLGWNTEAFF. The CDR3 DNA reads TGTGCCAGCAGTTTTTTGGGGTGGAACACTGAAGCTTTCTTT.

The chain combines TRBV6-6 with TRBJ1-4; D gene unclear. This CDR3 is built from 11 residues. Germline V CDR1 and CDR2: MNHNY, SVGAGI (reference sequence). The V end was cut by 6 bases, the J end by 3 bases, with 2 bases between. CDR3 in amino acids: CASRANEKLFF. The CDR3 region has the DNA TGTGCCAGCAGGGCTAATGAAAAACTGTTTTTT.

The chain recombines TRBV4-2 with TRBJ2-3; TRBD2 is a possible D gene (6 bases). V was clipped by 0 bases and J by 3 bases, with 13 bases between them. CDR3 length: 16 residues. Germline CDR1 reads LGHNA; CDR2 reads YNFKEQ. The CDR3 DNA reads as TGTGCCAGCAGCCAAGATGGGTCGGGGGTTACAGATACGCAGTATTTT. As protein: CASSQDGSGVTDTQYF.

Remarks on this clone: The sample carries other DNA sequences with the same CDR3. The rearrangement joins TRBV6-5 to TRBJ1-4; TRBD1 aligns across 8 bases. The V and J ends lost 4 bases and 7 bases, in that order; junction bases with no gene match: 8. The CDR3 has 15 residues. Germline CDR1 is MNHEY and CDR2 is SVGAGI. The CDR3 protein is CASSFGQGGGEKLFF. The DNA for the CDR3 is TGTGCCAGCAGTTTCGGACAGGGAGGGGGTGAAAAACTGTTTTTT.

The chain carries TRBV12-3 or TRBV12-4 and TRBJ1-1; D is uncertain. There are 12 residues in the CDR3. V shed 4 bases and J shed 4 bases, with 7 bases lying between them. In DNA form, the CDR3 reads TGTGCCAGCAGTTCACAGTTCACTGAAGCTTTCTTT. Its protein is CASSSQFTEAFF.

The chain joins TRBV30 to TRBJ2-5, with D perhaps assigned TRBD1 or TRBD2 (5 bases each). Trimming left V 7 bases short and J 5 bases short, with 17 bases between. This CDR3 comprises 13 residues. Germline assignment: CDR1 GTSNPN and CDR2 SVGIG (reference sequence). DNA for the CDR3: TGTGCCTCCGCAACTAGAAGGGGCGAGACCCAGTACTTC. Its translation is CASATRRGETQYF.

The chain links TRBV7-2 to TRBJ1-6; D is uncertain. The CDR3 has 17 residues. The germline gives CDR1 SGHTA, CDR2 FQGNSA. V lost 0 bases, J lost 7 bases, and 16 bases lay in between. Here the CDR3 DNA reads TGTGCCAGCAGCTTAGCCCGGACTAGGCCCCGGAATTCACCCCTCCACTTT. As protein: CASSLARTRPRNSPLHF.

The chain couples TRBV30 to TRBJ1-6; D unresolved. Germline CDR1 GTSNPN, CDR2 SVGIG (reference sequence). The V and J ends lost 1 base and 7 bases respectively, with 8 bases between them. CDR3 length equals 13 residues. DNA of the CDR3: TGTGCCTGGAGTGCGACGGGAAATTCACCCCTCCACTTT. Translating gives CAWSATGNSPLHF.

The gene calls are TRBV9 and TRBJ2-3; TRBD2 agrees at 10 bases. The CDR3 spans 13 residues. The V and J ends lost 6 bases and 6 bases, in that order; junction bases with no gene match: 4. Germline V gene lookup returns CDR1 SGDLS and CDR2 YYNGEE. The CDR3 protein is CASTSGRTDTQYF. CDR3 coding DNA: TGTGCCAGCACTAGCGGGAGAACGGATACGCAGTATTTT.